Shown below are 26 T cell receptor beta chains from a single sample sequenced in a study of blood T cell repertoires in COVID-19. Profiling relied on immunoSEQ multiplex PCR, and the TCRdb table lists in-frame clones only, not all of them. The table shows fewer than 200,000 clones, with 80% to 90% occurring only once. The source material was peripheral blood. The receptors here all came from a man aged 18 to 35 who had recovered from COVID-19.

Regarding this clone: Other DNA sequences within the sample encode an identical CDR3. V is TRBV5-1 and J is TRBJ2-3, with 8 bases fitting TRBD2. The CDR3 extends over 13 amino acids. CDR1 and CDR2 from the germline V gene are SGHRS and YFSETQ. Trimming took 3 bases from V and 5 from J; bases not matched to a gene: 2. CDR3 DNA: TGCGCCAGCAGCTCCGGGGGGGGAGATACGCAGTATTTT. It translates to CASSSGGGDTQYF. Supplemented by reference TRBV5-1 and TRBJ2-3, the full variable domain reads KAGVTQTPRYLIKTRGQQVTLSCSPISGHRSVSWYQQTPGQGLQFLFEYFSETQRNKGNFPGRFSGRQFSNSRSEMNVSTLELGDSALYLCASSSGGGDTQYFGPGTRLTVL.

The genes are TRBV6-5 and TRBJ2-7; 8 positions agree with TRBD1. V shed 0 bases, J shed 3 bases, and the junction held 4 bases outside the gene matches. This CDR3 has 15 amino acids. The germline V gene has CDR1 MNHEY and CDR2 SVGAGI. DNA for the CDR3: TGTGCCAGCAGTTACTCTGACAGGGGTGTCTACGAGCAGTACTTC. This translates into CASSYSDRGVYEQYF.

The genes are TRBV14 and TRBJ2-1; D might be TRBD1 (6 bases). V dropped 5 bases and J dropped 4 bases, with 9 bases sitting between them. The CDR3 runs to 13 residues. Germline V CDR1 and CDR2: SGHDN, FVKESK. The CDR3 DNA reads as TGTGCCAGCAGCTTACAGGGATACAATGAGCAGTTCTTC. Residues: CASSLQGYNEQFF. Variable domain in full (rest from reference TRBV14 and TRBJ2-1): EAGVTQFPSHSVIEKGQTVTLRCDPISGHDNLYWYRRVMGKEIKFLLHFVKESKQDESGMPNNRFLAERTGGTYSTLKVQPAELEDSGVYFCASSLQGYNEQFFGPGTRLTVL.

The rearrangement uses TRBV6-6 and TRBJ2-1, with TRBD2 matching over 8 bases. Germline trimming cut 0 bases from V and 9 bases from J; bases unmatched to any gene: 10. The CDR3 has 16 residues. Germline V gives CDR1 MNHNY, CDR2 SVGAGI (reference sequence). The CDR3 loop reads CASSYSSSGPLGEQFF. In DNA, the CDR3 is TGTGCCAGCAGTTACTCGTCTAGCGGGCCTTTGGGTGAGCAGTTCTTC.

V usage is TRBV5-1 and J usage is TRBJ2-3; 10 nucleotides align to TRBD2. This CDR3 spans 16 amino acids. Germline V lookup: CDR1 SGHRS, CDR2 YFSETQ. Unmatched junction bases numbered 5, after V lost 0 bases and J lost 4 bases. This chain's CDR3 is CASSLDSSGSADTQYF. As DNA, the CDR3 is TGCGCCAGCAGCTTGGACTCTAGCGGGAGCGCAGATACGCAGTATTTT. Full variable domain (missing parts from reference TRBV5-1 and TRBJ2-3): KAGVTQTPRYLIKTRGQQVTLSCSPISGHRSVSWYQQTPGQGLQFLFEYFSETQRNKGNFPGRFSGRQFSNSRSEMNVSTLELGDSALYLCASSLDSSGSADTQYFGPGTRLTVL.

The chain links TRBV2 to TRBJ1-3, with D possibly being TRBD1 (5 bases). The CDR3 extends over 15 amino acids. Trimming stripped 5 bases from V and 1 base from J, with 12 bases between. The germline gives CDR1 SNHLY, CDR2 FYNNEI. CDR3 in amino acids: CASSSGSGSGNTIYF. The CDR3 DNA follows: TGTGCCAGCAGTTCAGGGAGCGGGTCTGGAAACACCATATATTTT.

The chain has TRBV4-1 and TRBJ2-1, with a tentative D call TRBD2 (6 bases). V was trimmed by 8 bases and J by 8 bases, leaving 19 bases between them. The CDR3 length is 14 residues. CDR1 and CDR2 from the germline V gene are MGHRA and YSYEKL. CDR3 sequence reads: CASGPRGGADEQFF. CDR3 nucleotides: TGCGCCAGCGGCCCCCGGGGAGGAGCAGATGAGCAGTTCTTC.

The V and J genes are TRBV27 and TRBJ1-5; D is perhaps TRBD1 (5 bases). The CDR3 contains 15 residues. CDR1 and CDR2 from the germline V gene are MNHEY and SMNVEV (reference sequence). The ends were cut back, 3 bases at V and 2 bases at J, with 11 bases in the middle. CDR3 coding DNA: TGTGCCAGCAGTTTGTGGTCAGGGCGCAATCAGCCCCAGCATTTT. Protein product: CASSLWSGRNQPQHF.

The gene calls are TRBV4-3 and TRBJ1-2, with D unresolved. Per germline, CDR1 LGHNA and CDR2 YSLEER. This CDR3 spans 16 amino acids. Trimming left V 0 bases short and J 0 bases short, with 11 bases between. This CDR3 reads CASSQDSKPSNYGYTF. In DNA form, the CDR3 reads TGCGCCAGCAGCCAAGATTCTAAGCCCTCTAACTATGGCTACACCTTC.

This chain connects TRBV15 to TRBJ2-1; TRBD1 matches at 10 bases. CDR1 and CDR2 (germline): LNHNV, YYDKDF (reference sequence). This CDR3 is built from 15 residues. The V segment lost 4 bases and the J segment 5 bases; nucleotides outside the gene matches: 5. The CDR3 is CATSTPGTGDNEQFF. The CDR3 DNA is TGTGCCACCAGCACCCCCGGGACAGGGGACAATGAGCAGTTCTTC. Full variable domain (remainder filled in from reference TRBV15 and TRBJ2-1): DAMVIQNPRYQVTQFGKPVTLSCSQTLNHNVMYWYQQKSSQAPKLLFHYYDKDFNNEADTPDNFQSRRPNTSFCFLDIRSPGLGDTAMYLCATSTPGTGDNEQFFGPGTRLTVL.

This clone appeared once. The chain has TRBV3-1 (or the pseudogene TRBV3-2) and TRBJ1-1; D is unclear. The CDR3 is made up of 15 amino acids. The ends were cut back, 1 base at V and 4 bases at J, with 13 bases in the middle. Germline-derived CDR1 and CDR2 are LGHDT and YNNKEL (reference sequence). CDR3 sequence: CASSQGGKGGTEAFF. As DNA, the CDR3 is TGTGCCAGCAGCCAAGGAGGTAAGGGAGGCACTGAAGCTTTCTTT.

V usage is TRBV18 and J usage is TRBJ2-1; D is undetermined. The germline V and J ends were trimmed by 0 bases and 3 bases, with 12 bases remaining between them. Looked up from germline, CDR1 is KGHSH and CDR2 is LQKENI. This CDR3 is 16 amino acids long. The CDR3 region has the DNA TGTGCCAGCTCACCACCGAACAGCTTATACTACAATGAGCAGTTCTTC. Translating it yields CASSPPNSLYYNEQFF. The variable domain in full, completed from reference TRBV18 and TRBJ2-1, reads NAGVMQNPRHLVRRRGQEARLRCSPMKGHSHVYWYRQLPEEGLKFMVYLQKENIIDESGMPKERFSAEFPKEGPSILRIQQVVRGDSAAYFCASSPPNSLYYNEQFFGPGTRLTVL.

This sequence joins TRBV28 and TRBJ1-5, with D possibly matching TRBD1 (5 bases). The CDR3 is 12 residues long. CDR1 and CDR2 from the germline V gene are MDHEN and SYDVKM. CDR3 residues: CGTMDMGQPQHF. In DNA, the CDR3 is TGTGGGACCATGGACATGGGGCAGCCCCAGCATTTT.

The chain combines TRBV21-1 with TRBJ1-3. TRBV21-1 is classified as a pseudogene. This CDR3 is built from 14 residues. Here the CDR3 reads CASSLSRSGNTIYF. CDR3 bases: TGTGCCAGCAGCCTTTCCCGCTCTGGAAACACCATATATTTT.

The gene calls are TRBV6-5 and TRBJ2-3; a possible D gene is TRBD2 (5 bases). Germline V CDR1 and CDR2: MNHEY, SVGAGI. With 6 bases removed from V and 0 bases from J, the gap between germline ends came to 13 bases. This CDR3 contains 15 residues. CDR3 sequence reads: CASRNRGFSTDTQYF. The CDR3 region has the DNA TGTGCCAGCAGAAACCGCGGGTTTAGCACAGATACGCAGTATTTT.

The J gene is TRBJ2-7, the V gene TRBV19; TRBD1 aligns across 9 bases. The CDR3 consists of 13 residues. Germline CDR1 reads LNHDA; CDR2 reads SQIVND (reference sequence). J lost 5 bases, V lost 5 bases, and 4 bases had no gene match. CDR3 bases: TGTGCCAGTAGTCCGGACAGGGGCAACGAGCAGTACTTC. It encodes CASSPDRGNEQYF.

The CDR3 sequence: CASISPAGTGAETQYF. The CDR3 DNA sequence: TGTGCCAGCATCTCGCCGGCAGGGACAGGGGCGGAGACCCAGTACTTC. This chain joins TRBV2 and TRBJ2-5, with 10 nucleotides matching TRBD1. The CDR3 totals 16 residues. Losses at the gene ends were 7 bases for V and 5 bases for J; bases not matched to a gene: 13. CDR1 is SNHLY and CDR2 is FYNNEI in the germline V gene.

This clone was seen more than once but under ten times. This chain links TRBV19 with TRBJ2-7; 10 bases agree with TRBD2. The germline V gene has CDR1 LNHDA and CDR2 SQIVND (reference sequence). The length of the CDR3 is 15 residues. V shed 4 bases, J shed 3 bases, and the junction held 6 bases outside the gene matches. The chain's CDR3 is CASSRGTSEVYEQYF. CDR3 nucleotides: TGTGCCAGTAGTAGAGGGACTAGCGAAGTCTACGAGCAGTACTTC.

This clone was detected only once. The V gene is TRBV5-4, the J gene TRBJ2-7; a weak D match, TRBD2 (5 bases). Per the germline V gene, CDR1 is SGHNT and CDR2 is YYREEE (reference sequence). The CDR3 has 11 amino acids. Trimming stripped 2 bases from V and 7 bases from J, with 7 bases between. Here the CDR3 reads CASSFTGEQYF. The CDR3 nucleotides are TGTGCCAGCAGCTTTACGGGAGAGCAGTACTTC.

This clone showed up just once. This sequence joins TRBV30 and TRBJ1-2; 7 nucleotides match TRBD1. Trimming removed 0 bases from V and 8 bases from J; junction bases left unmatched: 9. This CDR3 has 14 amino acids. CDR1 and CDR2 from the germline V gene are GTSNPN and SVGIG (reference sequence). The CDR3 bases are TGTGCCTGGAGTGTACAGGGGCCGAAGGGAGGCTACACCTTC. Translating gives CAWSVQGPKGGYTF.

This clone appeared once. The chain joins TRBV19 to TRBJ2-2; 8 positions agree with TRBD1. V lost 6 bases to trimming and J lost 9 bases; unmatched junction nucleotides: 9. The CDR3 has 14 amino acids. Germline V gene lookup returns CDR1 LNHDA and CDR2 SQIVND (reference sequence). CDR3 DNA: TGTGCCAGTAGCCCGGACAGGGTAGCCAGGGAGCTGTTTTTT. The encoded protein is CASSPDRVARELFF.

The chain couples TRBV5-4 to TRBJ2-3, with unresolved D. Germline-derived CDR1 and CDR2 are SGHNT and YYREEE (reference sequence). V was pared by 2 bases and J by 2 bases, with 6 bases between. This CDR3 contains 13 residues. CDR3 sequence: CASSFPTTDTQYF. The DNA for the CDR3 is TGTGCCAGCAGCTTCCCTACCACAGATACGCAGTATTTT.

CDR3 region: CASSLEDVRAHGYTF. The CDR3 DNA is TGTGCCAGCAGCTTGGAAGATGTGCGGGCCCATGGCTACACCTTC. The chain employs TRBV7-2 and TRBJ1-2; D is ambiguous. This CDR3 has 15 residues. CDR1 and CDR2 from the germline V gene are SGHTA and FQGNSA. Between the trimmed V and J ends, which lost 3 bases and 6 bases, there was a span of 17 bases.

The chain joins TRBV7-3 to TRBJ2-1; D is ambiguous. V lost 1 base and J 6 bases, leaving 10 bases between the germline ends. Germline CDR1 reads SGHTA; CDR2 reads FQGTGA. CDR3 size: 14 residues. CDR3 in DNA: TGTGCCAGCAGCTTAATGGGCACCTCCAATGAGCAGTTCTTC. Translating it yields CASSLMGTSNEQFF.

The chain has TRBV6-5 and TRBJ1-5; 7 nucleotides match TRBD1. CDR1 and CDR2 (germline): MNHEY, SVGAGI. The CDR3 sequence is 14 residues long. The V gene end was trimmed by 6 bases and the J gene end by 3 bases; junction bases not matched to a gene: 5. CDR3 in amino acids: CASSLDRDNQPQHF. In DNA, the CDR3 is TGTGCCAGCAGCCTCGACAGGGACAATCAGCCCCAGCATTTT.

The chain has TRBV15 and TRBJ2-5; no firm D call. The CDR3 has 13 residues. Deletions cut 1 base from V and 8 bases from J, with 11 bases between. The germline V gene has CDR1 LNHNV and CDR2 YYDKDF (reference sequence). The CDR3 region has the DNA TGTGCCACCAGCAGAGCTCCGGTCCGCACCCAGTACTTC. Translation: CATSRAPVRTQYF.